Listed here are 9 T cell receptor beta chains from one sample, sequenced in a study of cytomegalovirus exposure and HLA in healthy donors. TCRdb's copy holds only in-frame clones and misses some; the assay was immunoSEQ multiplex PCR. The repertoire holds approximately 160,000 clones, with about 89% as singletons. The sequenced sample was PBMCs. The receptors were gathered from a young woman in good health and CMV-seropositive.

The genes are TRBV30 and TRBJ1-6; TRBD1 agrees at 7 bases. The trim removed 0 bases at V and 7 bases at J, leaving 3 bases unmatched. Germline V lookup: CDR1 GTSNPN, CDR2 SVGIG (reference sequence). The CDR3 has 14 residues. CDR3 amino acids: CAWSVWDRNSPLHF. The CDR3 DNA follows: TGTGCCTGGAGTGTATGGGACAGAAATTCACCCCTCCACTTT.

This clone was seen once. The chain is built from TRBV30 and TRBJ2-7; possible D gene TRBD2, 6 bases. The length of the CDR3 is 14 residues. In germline, CDR1 is GTSNPN, CDR2 SVGIG (reference sequence). The DNA of the CDR3 is TGTGCTTCGAGACACGGGAGAAGCTCCTACGAGCAGTACTTC. This sequence encodes CASRHGRSSYEQYF.

The V call is TRBV5-6, the J call TRBJ1-2, with a tentative D call TRBD1 (5 bases). V was clipped by 0 bases and J by 4 bases, with 13 bases between them. CDR3 length: 15 residues. Germline V gene lookup returns CDR1 SGHDT and CDR2 YYEEEE. The CDR3: CASSLVGALLYGYTF. The CDR3 DNA reads as TGTGCCAGCAGCTTGGTAGGGGCTCTACTCTATGGCTACACCTTC.

The chain has TRBV7-9 and TRBJ2-3; 8 bases line up with TRBD1. Per germline, CDR1 SEHNR and CDR2 FQNEAQ (reference sequence). CDR3 size: 16 residues. V shed 5 bases and J 1 base; nucleotides not matched to a gene: 8. This chain's CDR3 is CASSRNLDRGTDTQYF. CDR3 nucleotide sequence: TGTGCCAGCAGCCGCAATCTGGACAGGGGCACAGATACGCAGTATTTT.

The J gene is TRBJ2-5, the V gene TRBV11-3; tentatively, D is TRBD2 (5 bases). Per germline, CDR1 SGHNT and CDR2 YENEEA. This CDR3 is 14 amino acids long. V was pared by 0 bases and J by 7 bases, with 12 bases between. The CDR3 protein is CASSLDRSGGTQYF. In nucleotides, the CDR3 is TGTGCCAGCAGCTTAGATCGAAGCGGCGGGACCCAGTACTTC.

The chain uses TRBV27 and TRBJ2-7; the D gene is possibly TRBD1 (6 bases). The germline gives CDR1 MNHEY, CDR2 SMNVEV (reference sequence). CDR3 size: 14 residues. Trimming cost V 1 base and J 6 bases, with 13 bases left between them. CDR3 loop: CASSLLALGGEQYF. DNA for the CDR3: TGTGCCAGCAGTTTATTAGCGTTAGGGGGCGAGCAGTACTTC.

The chain combines TRBV5-6 with TRBJ2-7; D may be TRBD1 (6 bases). Germline values: CDR1 SGHDT, CDR2 YYEEEE. The V and J ends lost 3 bases and 7 bases respectively, with 20 bases between them. This CDR3 is 15 amino acids long. CDR3 in DNA: TGTGCCAGCAGCTATCGGCTACACAGGGCCGTGGAGCAGTACTTC. Its protein is CASSYRLHRAVEQYF.

This clone was observed a single time. The chain uses TRBV5-1 and TRBJ1-1, with 7 bases identical to TRBD1. The CDR3 is made up of 15 amino acids. CDR1 is SGHRS and CDR2 is YFSETQ in the germline V gene. The junction had 7 bases not matched to a gene; V was cut back by 0 bases and J by 5 bases. The CDR3 here is CASSLGQGLGTEAFF. CDR3 coding DNA: TGCGCCAGCAGCTTGGGACAGGGATTGGGAACTGAAGCTTTCTTT.

The chain has TRBV10-2 and TRBJ2-5, with no clear D. With 7 bases removed from V and 7 bases from J, the gap between germline ends came to 16 bases. CDR3 length: 13 amino acids. Germline V lookup: CDR1 WSHSY, CDR2 SAAADI. CDR3 bases: TGCGCCAGCACCGAGTGGCAGGCTGGGACCCAGTACTTC. It yields the protein CASTEWQAGTQYF.